One and the same sample provided the 8 T cell receptor beta chains below, sequenced in a study of T cells in Graves' hyperthyroidism and ophthalmopathy. Template material for amplifying TCR beta CDR3 regions consisted of RNA transcripts. Using the HTBI primer set, a first-round RT-PCR was run on the TCR CDR3. TCRdb recomputed calls from the multiplex PCR reads with MiXCR, one row per CDR3 protein. Among hundreds of thousands of distinct CDR3 sequences listed, roughly 15% were seen once. Sequencing used blood. Receptors originate from a woman aged 18-35 years with Graves' ophthalmopathy.

This clonotype was detected many times. This CDR3 reads CASSSSLRGSGELFF. Written as DNA, the CDR3 is TGTGCCAGCAGCTCCTCCCTCAGGGGATCCGGGGAGCTGTTTTTT. The genes are TRBV7-8 and TRBJ2-2; D possibly corresponds to TRBD1 (6 bases). The CDR3 consists of 15 residues. Trimming took off 4 bases at V and 6 bases at J, with 15 bases between the two ends. From germline, CDR1 is SGHVS and CDR2 FQNEAQ.

The sample holds many counts of this clonotype. V and J are TRBV12-3 or TRBV12-4 and TRBJ2-2; 8 bases align to TRBD1. Trimming took 3 bases from V and 4 from J; bases not matched to a gene: 10. This CDR3 has 17 residues. The chain's CDR3 is CASSFNLGQGGTGELFF. CDR3 sequence (DNA): TGTGCCAGCAGTTTTAATCTTGGACAGGGCGGCACCGGGGAGCTGTTTTTT.

This clonotype has at least ten counts. The chain links TRBV2 to TRBJ1-1; D gene ambiguous. Germline V gene sequence: CDR1 SNHLY, CDR2 FYNNEI. The CDR3 is 13 amino acids. Trimming stripped 6 bases from V and 1 base from J, with 9 bases between. The CDR3 nucleotides read TGTGCCAGCAGCAGAGAGCCGAACACTGAAGCTTTCTTT. It translates to CASSREPNTEAFF.

This clonotype was counted many times. The CDR3 reads CATSRDRSLNLGYEQYF. The CDR3 nucleotides are TGTGCCACCAGCAGAGATCGAAGTCTCAACCTGGGCTACGAGCAGTACTTC. This chain joins TRBV15 and TRBJ2-7, with D uncertain. V gave up 0 bases and J gave up 3 bases, with 18 bases separating them. From germline, CDR1 is LNHNV and CDR2 YYDKDF (reference sequence). This CDR3 spans 17 amino acids.

The table lists this clonotype with a few counts. The chain has TRBV7-2 and TRBJ2-3; either TRBD1 or TRBD2 may supply D (6 bases each). Germline V gene data show CDR1 as SGHTA and CDR2 as FQGNSA. The V end lost 2 bases, the J end lost 1 base, and 16 bases lay between the germline ends. CDR3 length: 17 residues. The CDR3 reads CASSLNSGAWGTDTQYF. CDR3 bases: TGTGCCAGCAGCTTAAACTCGGGGGCCTGGGGCACAGATACGCAGTATTTT.

This clonotype has at least ten counts. The rearrangement joins TRBV7-2 to TRBJ2-1, with a tentative D call TRBD1 (6 bases). The germline V gene has CDR1 SGHTA and CDR2 FQGNSA. Deletions cut 5 bases from V and 4 bases from J, with 18 bases between. The CDR3 has 16 amino acids. The CDR3 DNA sequence: TGTGCCAGCAGCCCAGGGGAGCGCGGCGGTTACAATGAGCAGTTCTTC. This translates into CASSPGERGGYNEQFF.

Ten or more counts support this clonotype. This chain uses TRBV7-3 with TRBJ2-1; possible D gene TRBD2, 7 bases. Deletions cut 4 bases from V and 4 bases from J, with 20 bases between. The CDR3 has 17 residues. CDR1 and CDR2 (germline): SGHTA, FQGTGA. CDR3 region: CASSSVARGGPYNEQFF. CDR3 nucleotide sequence: TGTGCCAGCAGCTCCGTAGCGAGGGGGGGCCCTTACAATGAGCAGTTCTTC.

The V gene is TRBV13, the J gene TRBJ2-5, with D perhaps matching TRBD1 or TRBD2 (6 bases each). The CDR3 extends over 16 amino acids. V was pared by 5 bases and J by 7 bases, with 23 bases between. The V gene's germline CDR1 is PRHDT and CDR2 FYEKMQ (reference sequence). Here the CDR3 reads CASSADPRGRVVTQYF. CDR3 DNA sequence: TGTGCCAGCAGCGCGGATCCCCGGGGGCGTGTTGTGACCCAGTACTTC.